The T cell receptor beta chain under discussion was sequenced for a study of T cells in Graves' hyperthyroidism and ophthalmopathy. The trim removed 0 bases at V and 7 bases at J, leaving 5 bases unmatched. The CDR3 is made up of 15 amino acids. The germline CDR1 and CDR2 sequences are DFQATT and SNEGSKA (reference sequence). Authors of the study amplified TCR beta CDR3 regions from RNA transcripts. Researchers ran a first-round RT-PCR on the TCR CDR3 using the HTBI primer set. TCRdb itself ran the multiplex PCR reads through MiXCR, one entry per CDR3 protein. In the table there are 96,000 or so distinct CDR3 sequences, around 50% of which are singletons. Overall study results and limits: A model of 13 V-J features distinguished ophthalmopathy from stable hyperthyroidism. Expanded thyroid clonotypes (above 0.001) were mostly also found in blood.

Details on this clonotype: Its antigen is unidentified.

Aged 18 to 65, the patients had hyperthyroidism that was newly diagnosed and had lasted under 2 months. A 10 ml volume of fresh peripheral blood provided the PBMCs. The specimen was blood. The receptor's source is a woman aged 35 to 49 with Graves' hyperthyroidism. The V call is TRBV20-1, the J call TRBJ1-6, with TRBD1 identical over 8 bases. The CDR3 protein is CSAREAGGSNSPLHF. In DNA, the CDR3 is TGCAGTGCTAGAGAGGCAGGGGGCAGCAATTCACCCCTCCACTTT.